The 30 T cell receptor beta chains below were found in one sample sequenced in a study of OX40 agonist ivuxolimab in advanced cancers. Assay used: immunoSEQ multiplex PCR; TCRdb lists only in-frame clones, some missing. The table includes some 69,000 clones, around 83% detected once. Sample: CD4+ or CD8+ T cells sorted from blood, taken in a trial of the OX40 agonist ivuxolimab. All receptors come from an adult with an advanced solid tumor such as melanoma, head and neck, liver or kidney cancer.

The chain's CDR3 is CASSLEVGNPSYNEQFF. The CDR3 nucleotides are TGTGCCAGCAGCTTAGAAGTAGGCAACCCTTCCTACAATGAGCAGTTCTTC. The chain carries TRBV11-2 and TRBJ2-1; no clear D gene. The CDR3 covers 17 residues. V lost 0 bases, J lost 1 base, and 13 bases lay in between. The germline CDR1 and CDR2 sequences are SGHAT and FQNNGV.

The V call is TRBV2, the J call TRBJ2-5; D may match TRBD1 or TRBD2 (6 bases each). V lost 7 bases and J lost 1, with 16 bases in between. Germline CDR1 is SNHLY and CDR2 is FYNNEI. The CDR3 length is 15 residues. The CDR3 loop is CASTRPGAAQETQYF. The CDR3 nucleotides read TGTGCCAGCACCCGACCGGGGGCAGCCCAAGAGACCCAGTACTTC. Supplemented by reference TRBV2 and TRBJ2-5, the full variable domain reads EPEVTQTPSHQVTQMGQEVILRCVPISNHLYFYWYRQILGQKVEFLVSFYNNEISEKSEIFDDQFSVERPDGSNFTLKIRSTKLEDSAMYFCASTRPGAAQETQYFGPGTRLLVL.

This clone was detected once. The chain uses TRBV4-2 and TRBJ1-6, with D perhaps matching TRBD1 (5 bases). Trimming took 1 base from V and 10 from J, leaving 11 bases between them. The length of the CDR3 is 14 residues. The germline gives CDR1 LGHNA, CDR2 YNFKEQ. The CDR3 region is CASSQGGGSSPLHF. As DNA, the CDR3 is TGTGCCAGCAGCCAAGGGGGCGGCAGCTCACCCCTCCACTTT.

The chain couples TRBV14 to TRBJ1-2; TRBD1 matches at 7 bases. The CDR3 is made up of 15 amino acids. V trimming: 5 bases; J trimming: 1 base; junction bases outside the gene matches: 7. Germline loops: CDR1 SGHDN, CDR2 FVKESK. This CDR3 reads CASSADRDLNYGYTF. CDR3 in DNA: TGTGCCAGCAGCGCCGACAGGGACCTTAACTATGGCTACACCTTC.

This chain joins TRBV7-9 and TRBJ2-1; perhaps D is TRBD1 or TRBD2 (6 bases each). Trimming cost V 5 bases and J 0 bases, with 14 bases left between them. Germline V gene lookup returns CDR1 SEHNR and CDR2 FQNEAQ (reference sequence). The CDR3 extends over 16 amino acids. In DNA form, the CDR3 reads TGTGCCAGCAGCCCCCTAGGGGGGAGCTCCTACAATGAGCAGTTCTTC. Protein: CASSPLGGSSYNEQFF. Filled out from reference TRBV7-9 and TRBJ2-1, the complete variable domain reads DTGVSQNPRHKITKRGQNVTFRCDPISEHNRLYWYRQTLGQGPEFLTYFQNEAQLEKSRLLSDRFSAERPKGSFSTLEIQRTEQGDSAMYLCASSPLGGSSYNEQFFGPGTRLTVL.

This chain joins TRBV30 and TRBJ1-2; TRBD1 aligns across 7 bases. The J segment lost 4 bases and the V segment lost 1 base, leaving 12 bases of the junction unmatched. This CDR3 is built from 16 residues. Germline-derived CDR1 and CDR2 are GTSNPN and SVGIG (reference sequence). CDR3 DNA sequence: TGTGCCTGGAGTGCGGGCCGTACAGGGGCCAGCTATGGCTACACCTTC. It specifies CAWSAGRTGASYGYTF.

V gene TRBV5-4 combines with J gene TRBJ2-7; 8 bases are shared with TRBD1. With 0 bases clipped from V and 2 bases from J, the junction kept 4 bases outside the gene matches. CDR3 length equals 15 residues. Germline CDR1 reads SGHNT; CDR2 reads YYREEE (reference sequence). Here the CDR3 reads CASSLGTGKPYEQYF. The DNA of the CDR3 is TGTGCCAGCAGCTTGGGGACAGGGAAACCCTACGAGCAGTACTTC.

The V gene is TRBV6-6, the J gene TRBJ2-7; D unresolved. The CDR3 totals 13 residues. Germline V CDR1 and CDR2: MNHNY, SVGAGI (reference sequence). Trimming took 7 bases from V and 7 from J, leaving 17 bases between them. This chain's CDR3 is CASKPTGPQEQYF. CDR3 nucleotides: TGTGCCAGCAAGCCGACCGGGCCGCAGGAGCAGTACTTC.

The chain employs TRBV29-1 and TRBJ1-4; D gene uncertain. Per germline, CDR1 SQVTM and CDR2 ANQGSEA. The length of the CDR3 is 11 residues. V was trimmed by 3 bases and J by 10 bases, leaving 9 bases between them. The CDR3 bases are TGCAGCGTTGAGAGGGCCGGAAAACTGTTTTTT. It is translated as CSVERAGKLFF.

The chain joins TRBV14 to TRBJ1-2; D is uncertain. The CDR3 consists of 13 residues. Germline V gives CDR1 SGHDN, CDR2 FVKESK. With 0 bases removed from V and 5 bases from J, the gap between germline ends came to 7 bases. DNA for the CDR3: TGTGCCAGCAGCCAAGACAGAGCTTATGGCTACACCTTC. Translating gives CASSQDRAYGYTF.

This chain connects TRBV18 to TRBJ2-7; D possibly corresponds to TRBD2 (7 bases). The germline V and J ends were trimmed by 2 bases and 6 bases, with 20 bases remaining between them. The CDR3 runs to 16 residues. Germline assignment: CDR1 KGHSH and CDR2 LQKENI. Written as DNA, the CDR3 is TGTGCCAGCTCACCAATGGGGGCTAGCGGAAGACCCGAGCAGTACTTC. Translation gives CASSPMGASGRPEQYF.

CDR3 in DNA: TGTGCCACCAGCCTCGGGGGGACAGGGGCACGCGAGCAGTACTTC. Amino acids: CATSLGGTGAREQYF. The J gene is TRBJ2-7, the V gene TRBV15; TRBD1 matches 10 bases. Per the germline V gene, CDR1 is LNHNV and CDR2 is YYDKDF (reference sequence). V lost 5 bases to trimming and J lost 6 bases; unmatched junction nucleotides: 10. This CDR3 region has 15 residues. The full variable domain, completed using reference TRBV15 and TRBJ2-7, is DAMVIQNPRYQVTQFGKPVTLSCSQTLNHNVMYWYQQKSSQAPKLLFHYYDKDFNNEADTPDNFQSRRPNTSFCFLDIRSPGLGDTAMYLCATSLGGTGAREQYFGPGTRLTVT.

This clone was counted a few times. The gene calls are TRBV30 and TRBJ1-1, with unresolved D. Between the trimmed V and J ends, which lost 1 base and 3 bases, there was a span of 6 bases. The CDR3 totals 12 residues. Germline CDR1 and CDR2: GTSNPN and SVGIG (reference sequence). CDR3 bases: TGTGCCTGGAGTGCGAGACACACTGAAGCTTTCTTT. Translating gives CAWSARHTEAFF.

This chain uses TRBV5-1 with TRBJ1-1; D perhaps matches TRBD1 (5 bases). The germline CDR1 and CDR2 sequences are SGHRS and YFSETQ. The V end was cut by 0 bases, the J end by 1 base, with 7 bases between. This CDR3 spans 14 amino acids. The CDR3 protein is CASSLDTGNTEAFF. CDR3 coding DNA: TGCGCCAGCAGCTTGGATACAGGGAACACTGAAGCTTTCTTT.

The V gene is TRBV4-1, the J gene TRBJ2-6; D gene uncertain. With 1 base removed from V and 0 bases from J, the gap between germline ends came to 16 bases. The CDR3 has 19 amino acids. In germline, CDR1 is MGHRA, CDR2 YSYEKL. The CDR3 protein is CASSQGRTSRSSGANVLTF. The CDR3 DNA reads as TGCGCCAGCAGCCAAGGGCGGACGAGTAGAAGCTCTGGGGCCAACGTCCTGACTTTC.

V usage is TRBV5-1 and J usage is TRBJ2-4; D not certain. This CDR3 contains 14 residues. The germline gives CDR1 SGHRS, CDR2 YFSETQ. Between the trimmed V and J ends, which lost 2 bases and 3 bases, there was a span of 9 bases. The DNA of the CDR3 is TGCGCCAGCAGCTTATCCAGAGGCAAAAACATTCAGTACTTC. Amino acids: CASSLSRGKNIQYF.

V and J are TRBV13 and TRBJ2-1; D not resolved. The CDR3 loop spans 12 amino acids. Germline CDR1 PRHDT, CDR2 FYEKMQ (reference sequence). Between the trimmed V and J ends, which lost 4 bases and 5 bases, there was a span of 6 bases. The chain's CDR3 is CASSSLHNEQFF. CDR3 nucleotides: TGTGCCAGCAGCTCTTTACACAATGAGCAGTTCTTC.

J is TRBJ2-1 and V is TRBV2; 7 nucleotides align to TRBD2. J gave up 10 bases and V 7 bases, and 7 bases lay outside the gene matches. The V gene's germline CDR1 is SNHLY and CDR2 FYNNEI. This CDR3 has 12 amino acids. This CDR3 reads CASKERREEQFF. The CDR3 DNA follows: TGTGCCAGCAAGGAGAGGCGGGAGGAGCAGTTCTTC.

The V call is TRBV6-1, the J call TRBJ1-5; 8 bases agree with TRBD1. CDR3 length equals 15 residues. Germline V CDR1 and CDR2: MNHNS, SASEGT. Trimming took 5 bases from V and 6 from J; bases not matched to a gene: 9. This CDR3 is CASSTPSGGTQPQHF. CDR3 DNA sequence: TGTGCCAGCAGTACCCCCTCAGGGGGCACTCAGCCCCAGCATTTT.

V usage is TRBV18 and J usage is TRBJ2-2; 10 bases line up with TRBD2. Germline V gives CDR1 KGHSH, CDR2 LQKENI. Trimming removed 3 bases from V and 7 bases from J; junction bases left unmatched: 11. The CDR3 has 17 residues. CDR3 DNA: TGTGCCAGCTCACCCAGGACTAGCGGCACCTCGGGCGGGGAGCTGTTTTTT. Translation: CASSPRTSGTSGGELFF.

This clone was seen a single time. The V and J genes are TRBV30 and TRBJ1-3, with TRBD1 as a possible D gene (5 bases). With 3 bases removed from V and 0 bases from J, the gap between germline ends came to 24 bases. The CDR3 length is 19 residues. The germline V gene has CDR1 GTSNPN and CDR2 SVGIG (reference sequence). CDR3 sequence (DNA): TGTGCCTGGAGAGGACTAAAACCGGGACGTCCTTTCTCTGGAAACACCATATATTTT. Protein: CAWRGLKPGRPFSGNTIYF.

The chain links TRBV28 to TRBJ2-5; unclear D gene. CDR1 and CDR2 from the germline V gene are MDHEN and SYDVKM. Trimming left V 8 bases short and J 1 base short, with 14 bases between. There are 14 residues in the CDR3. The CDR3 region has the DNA TGTGCCAGCCGCCCCGGTGGCTCCCAAGAGACCCAGTACTTC. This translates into CASRPGGSQETQYF.

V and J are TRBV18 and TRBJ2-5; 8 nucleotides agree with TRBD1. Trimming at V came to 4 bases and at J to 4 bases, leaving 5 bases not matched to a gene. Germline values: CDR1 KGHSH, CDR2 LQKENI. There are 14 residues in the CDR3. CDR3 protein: CASSRDRGGETQYF. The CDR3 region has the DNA TGTGCCAGCTCACGAGACAGGGGAGGAGAGACCCAGTACTTC.

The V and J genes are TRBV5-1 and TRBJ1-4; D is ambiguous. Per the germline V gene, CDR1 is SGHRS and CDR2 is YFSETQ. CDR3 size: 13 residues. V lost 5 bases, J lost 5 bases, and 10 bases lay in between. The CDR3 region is CASRREPNEKLFF. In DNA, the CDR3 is TGCGCCAGCAGGAGGGAGCCAAATGAAAAACTGTTTTTT.

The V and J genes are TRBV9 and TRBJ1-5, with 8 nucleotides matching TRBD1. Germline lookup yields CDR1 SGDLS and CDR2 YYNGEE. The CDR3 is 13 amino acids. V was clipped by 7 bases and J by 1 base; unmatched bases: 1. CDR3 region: CASGDRSNQPQHF. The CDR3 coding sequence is TGTGCCAGCGGGGACAGGAGCAATCAGCCCCAGCATTTT.

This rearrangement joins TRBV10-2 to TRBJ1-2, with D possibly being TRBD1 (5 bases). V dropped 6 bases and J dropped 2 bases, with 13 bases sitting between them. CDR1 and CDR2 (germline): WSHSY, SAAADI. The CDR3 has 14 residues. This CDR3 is CASRGGGTNYGYTF. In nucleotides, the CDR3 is TGCGCCAGCAGGGGGGGAGGGACGAACTATGGCTACACCTTC.

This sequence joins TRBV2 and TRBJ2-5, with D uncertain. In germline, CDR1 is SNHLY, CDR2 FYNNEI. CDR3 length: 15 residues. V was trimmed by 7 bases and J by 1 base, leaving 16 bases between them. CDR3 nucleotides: TGTGCCAGCAAGATGACGGGCCGAGGCCAAGAGACCCAGTACTTC. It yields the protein CASKMTGRGQETQYF.

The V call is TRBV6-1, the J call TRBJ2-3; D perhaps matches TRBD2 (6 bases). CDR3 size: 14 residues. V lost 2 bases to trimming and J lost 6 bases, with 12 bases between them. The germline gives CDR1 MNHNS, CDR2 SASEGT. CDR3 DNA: TGTGCCAGCAGTGAACCGGGGGTGAGCGATACGCAGTATTTT. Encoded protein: CASSEPGVSDTQYF.

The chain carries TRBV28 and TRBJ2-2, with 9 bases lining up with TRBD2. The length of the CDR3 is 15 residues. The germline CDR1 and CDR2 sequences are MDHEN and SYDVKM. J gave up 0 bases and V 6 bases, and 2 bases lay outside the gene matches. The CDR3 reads CASRVAGANTGELFF. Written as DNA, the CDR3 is TGTGCCAGCAGGGTAGCGGGGGCGAACACCGGGGAGCTGTTTTTT.

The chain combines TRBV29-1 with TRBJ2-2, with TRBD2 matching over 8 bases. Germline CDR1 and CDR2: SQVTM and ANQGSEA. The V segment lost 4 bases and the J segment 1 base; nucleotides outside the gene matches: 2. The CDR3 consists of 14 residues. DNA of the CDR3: TGCAGCGTTGTTGCGGGGGGGAACACCGGGGAGCTGTTTTTT. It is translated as CSVVAGGNTGELFF.